This T cell receptor (beta chain) originates from a study of human T cells and chemical hapten exposure. The library attached unique molecular identifiers to individual cDNA molecules. TCRdb reanalysed the RACE reads using MiXCR and keeps one entry per CDR3 protein. Among 250,000 or so distinct CDR3 sequences listed, approximately 7.5% were seen once. There are many counts of this clonotype. Its antigen is not identified. Time point meaning: pre-sensitization, week 0. This sample's treatment: therapeutic diphenylcyclopropenone sensitization with weekly scalp DPC. Every patch test was put on after a blood sample was taken. Broader study findings: Expanded TCR counts at PT1 went up together with patch test score, a positive correlation.

Germline CDR1 reads MNHEY; CDR2 reads SVGEGT. The CDR3 covers 14 residues. Trimming removed 5 bases at V and 4 bases at J, with 15 bases between. The chain employs TRBV6-2 or TRBV6-3 and TRBJ2-7, with D possibly TRBD1 on 5 matching bases. This TCR came from a man younger than 35 with alopecia areata. Some clones in this sample may be carry-over from other donors' samples. The sample was whole blood, taken in connection with sensitization to the hapten diphenylcyclopropenone (DPC). CDR3 nucleotides: TGTGCCAGCAGTGACCCCGTCGACAGTTACGAGCAGTACTTC. Amino acid sequence: CASSDPVDSYEQYF.